This TCR beta chain is drawn from a study of cytomegalovirus exposure and HLA in healthy donors (dated by TCRdb to 2017 to 2019). About the investigation overall: An earlier analysis of 587 of the donors reported roughly 300 Gb of sequence data and 100 million to 120 million unique TCR beta sequences obtained from around 170 million T cells. Roughly 300 gigabases of sequencing data and around 85 million unique TCR sequences made up an early release that covered nearly 650 HLA-typed donors. The genetic ancestry cluster associated with self-reported Caucasian donors included 70% to 85% of the roughly 400 genotyped donors. The study aimed to test whether cataloging public T cell receptors could reveal signatures of past pathogen exposure. The T cell repertoires of 700 or so subjects were profiled by immunosequencing and related to cytomegalovirus serostatus. Along with the roughly 610-subject first cohort, a separate validation cohort of about 110 different subjects was used. To predict cytomegalovirus infection status, the study brought together high-throughput TCR immunosequencing, statistical association of individual TCRs with disease status, and machine learning. In a later analysis, previously published TCR beta repertoires from roughly 710 donors were re-analyzed and high-resolution HLA genotyping was added so that TCR occurrence patterns could be studied. The later analysis used no new phenotypic data to find candidate immune exposures, relying instead on TCR beta sequences and their occurrence across donors. In an earlier analysis of around 540 of the donors, high-throughput TCR beta sequencing was used to judge whether each TCR beta V gene segment behaved as functional or pseudogenic. Donor age, sex, ethnicity and CMV serostatus were collected together with the repertoire data. A later genetic analysis took genome-wide SNP genotypes for about 55% of the roughly 700 donors and used that subset as a discovery cohort. Every discovery cohort repertoire had been produced on one sequencing platform. HLA typing included class I and class II loci at four-digit resolution. The number of typed donors differed by locus: about 620-640 for A, B, C, DRB1 and DQB1; 500 to 550 for DQA1; 606 for DPA1; and about 470 for DPB1. A few DR-DQ haplotypes were handled as single units for association and clustering because linkage in the cohort was strong. Across some 400 genotyped donors of the cohort, an average of approximately 220,000 unique TCR beta nucleotide sequences per donor were sequenced, and 15% to 20% of those sequences were non-productive. What the study reported, not specific to this receptor: Because counts were too low, roughly 16 rarely observed V segments, including chromosome 9 orphons, were excluded from the earlier analysis of under 650 of the donors. Compared with the roughly 710-donor mean, donors in an Asian-associated ancestry cluster had fewer N-insertions in productive TCRs, according to a later genetic analysis. A total of about 150 TCR beta chains were listed by the study as associated with cytomegalovirus. Most TCR sequences were observed very rarely across donors, whereas some public TCRs were present in many individuals. A later analysis found that most CMV-associated TCR beta chains appeared HLA-restricted, with HLA associations seemingly driven largely by CMV exposure. According to the authors, the approach could potentially be generalized to other disease states and immunological phenotypes. Assigning TCR associations to individual alleles was difficult when HLA alleles, especially DR and DQ, strongly co-occurred. In a later analysis, HLA-associated TCR beta chains showed more clonal expansion and lower generation probabilities than non-associated chains that were equally common. A further reported finding was that TCR beta sequences accurately predicted the HLA-A and HLA-B alleles for most subjects in the first cohort. The only immune exposure information available for the cohort was CMV serostatus. According to a later analysis, TCR association rates differed among HLA loci, with DRB1 alleles showing the most associated TCRs and HLA-C alleles showing the fewest. In this cohort, only TCR beta chains were sequenced, and detectable features were limited by the absence of alpha or paired-chain data. The classifier was reported to diagnose cytomegalovirus status with high specificity and sensitivity in both the original and validation cohorts. A later analysis associated about 17,000 TCR beta sequences with specific HLA alleles at a false discovery rate of 0.05. Some IMGT-functional V segments, including TRBV6-2 and TRBV6-3, could not be told apart with the 87-base-pair reads, so those segments were excluded. A later genetic analysis associated a missense DCLRE1C variant with V-gene and J-gene trimming of TCR beta chains, and an independent cohort replicated the association. A group of highly shared sequence variants was considered likely to be a technical artifact of the sequencing pipeline. Presence/absence analyses assumed roughly uniform sequencing depth across donors, an assumption that may not hold. Correlated functional status among segregating V segments might be attributable to linkage disequilibrium, but an unknown experimental factor could not be ruled out. A later analysis reported that several top co-occurrence clusters appeared linked to parvovirus B19, influenza, CMV and Epstein-Barr virus. Broadly in line with IMGT annotations, most TCR beta V segments showed up in productive rearrangements about 87% or about 30% of the time in an earlier analysis of several hundred of the donors. Because some donors lacked HLA typing at each locus, the association tests relied only on the typed subset. A few of the identified cytomegalovirus-associated TCR beta chains were confirmed in vitro to be specific for cytomegalovirus antigens.

A word on this clone: No cognate antigen has been identified for it. Base-call qualities are not available, and no considerably larger clone is one nucleotide away.

Library construction relied on the immunoSEQ multiplex PCR assay. A mixture of 60 forward primers for TCR Vbeta segments and 13 reverse primers for TCR Jbeta segments was used in the multiplex PCR. The CDR3 region of rearranged TCR beta genes was amplified from genomic DNA by a multiplex PCR assay. Amplified TCR beta libraries were sequenced as 87-base-pair reads on the Illumina HiSeq System. As for the authors' bioinformatics: A later analysis counted tens of millions of unique TCR beta chains across the 650 to 800 repertoires, and some 11 million of these chains were shared by at least two donors. Raw reads were error-corrected and collapsed into unique sequences by a nearest-neighbor algorithm in which closely related sequences were merged to remove PCR and sequencing errors. V, D and J gene segments were assigned by aligning CDR3 sequences to IMGT reference sequences. For a sequence to be retained, a match of at least six nucleotides was required to both a V gene segment and a J gene segment. Rearrangements were classified as productive when the CDR3 lacked stop codons and remained in frame with V and J, and all other rearrangements were classified as non-productive. Following IMGT convention, CDR3 was defined as the stretch from the second conserved V-encoded cysteine up to the conserved J-encoded phenylalanine. The earlier analysis of 500 to 600 of the donors excluded sequences that lacked an unambiguous match to a single V gene segment. An earlier analysis of approximately 590 of the donors called V segments functional above 56.7% productive rearrangements and segregating when the between-donor standard deviation exceeded 5%. To diagnose cytomegalovirus status from the catalog of TCR beta chain sequences, a statistical classification framework was built. V and J gene assignment, in a later analysis, came from comparing TCR nucleotide sequences with IMGT/GENE-DB human TR gene sequences. Using the TCRdist pipeline, a later analysis assigned CDR3 sequences along with most-parsimonious VDJ recombination scenarios. In a later analysis, each TCR beta chain was defined by its CDR3 amino acid sequence together with its V-gene family, and reads without a unique V-gene family were excluded. A later analysis removed 450 to 600 highly shared, low-generation-probability nucleotide sequences to deal with suspected cross-contamination and a sequencing artifact. In a later analysis, a clonal expansion index for each public chain was calculated from normalized within-repertoire ranks of inferred template counts. In a later analysis, generation probabilities were computed using a VDJ recombination model fitted to out-of-frame rearrangements, and the results were checked against IGoR. A later analysis scored TCR-TCR, TCR-HLA and TCR-CMV co-occurrence with hypergeometric tests, applying a repertoire-size bias correction to TCR pairs. A later analysis estimated false discovery rates by permuting HLA or CMV assignments 20 times. In a later analysis, co-occurring TCRs were grouped using DBSCAN, and TCRdist sequence similarity was added for clustering within HLA-allele-positive subsets. For co-occurrence clustering, repertoires with fewer than 30,000 or more than 120,000 public chains were excluded, along with five or six repertoires with anomalous nucleotide sharing. Not all clones reach the TCRdb copy of this immuneACCESS table, which keeps in-frame sequences only. Checked studies attribute under half of the gap to unresolved V genes and leave the rest unexplained. That table supplies the V and J calls and clone size; D and trimming were determined from the DNA. The sample table records more than 85,000 clones; just under 80% of these occur just once. The top ten hold roughly 6% of the sample.

The germline V gene supplies CDR1 KGHSH and CDR2 LQKENI. Trimmed from V: 3 bases; trimmed from J: 8 bases; junction bases lacking a gene match: 21. The cysteine opens and the phenylalanine closes a CDR3 of 18 amino acids. Only the CDR3 portion is preserved as DNA: 54 bases, with reading frame beginning at the first base. The cohort consisted of fewer than 700 healthy bone marrow donors. At the time of sampling, every cohort member was nominally healthy, though immune exposures that went unrecorded were likely present. The donor tested CMV seronegative and was one of the 352 seronegative cohort members. Every donor gave a peripheral blood sample, and the peripheral blood mononuclear cells from that sample were used for TCR beta sequencing. Genomic DNA was extracted from the blood cell samples with the Qiagen DNeasy Blood Extraction Kit.

The source is a male donor in good health and CMV-seronegative. The sequencing sample was made of PBMCs. The chain uses TRBV18 and TRBJ2-5, with 7 central nucleotides matching TRBD2. The CDR3 reads CASSPTTPGLAEGPTQYF. The nucleotide sequence reads as follows: TGTGCCAGCTCACCCACGACCCCGGGTCTAGCGGAAGGCCCTACCCAGTACTTC.